What follows describes a single TCR beta chain. The table came from immunoSEQ multiplex PCR; TCRdb's copy has only in-frame clones and leaves some out. Among about 190,000 clones, around nine tenths were seen once, and the ten largest hold around 2.3%. The CDR3 runs 14 residues. Germline V gives CDR1 SGDLS, CDR2 YYNGEE. Trimming took off 0 bases at V and 7 bases at J, with 14 bases between the two ends. This sample is part of a study of blood T cell repertoires in COVID-19. This receptor was obtained from a man in his 70s with active or convalescent COVID-19. Specimen: peripheral blood. The gene calls are TRBV9 and TRBJ2-7, with D possibly matching TRBD1 (6 bases). CDR3 nucleotide sequence: TGTGCCAGCAGCGTAGGACAGGTTTTTGGGGAGCAGTACTTC. As protein: CASSVGQVFGEQYF.